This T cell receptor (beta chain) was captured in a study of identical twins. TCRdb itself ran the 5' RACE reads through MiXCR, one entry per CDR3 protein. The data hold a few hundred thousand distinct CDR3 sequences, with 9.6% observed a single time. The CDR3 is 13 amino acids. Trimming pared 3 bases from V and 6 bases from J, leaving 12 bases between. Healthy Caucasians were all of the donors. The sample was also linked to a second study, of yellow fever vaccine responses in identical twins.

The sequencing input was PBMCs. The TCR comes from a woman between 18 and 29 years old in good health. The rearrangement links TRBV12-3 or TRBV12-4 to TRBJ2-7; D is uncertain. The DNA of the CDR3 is TGTGCCAGCAGTTTCAAGGTCCTCAGCGAGCAGTACTTC. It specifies CASSFKVLSEQYF.